This T cell receptor (beta chain) derives from a study of blood T cell repertoires in COVID-19. As regards this clone: This CDR3 is missing its conserved last phenylalanine or tryptophan, likely due to a read error. The limits of the CDR3 on the DNA are not certain, so only TCRdb's listed CDR3 is given.

Here immunoSEQ multiplex PCR was the method, and the copy in TCRdb shows in-frame clones only, minus some. The table lists approximately 84,000 clones, 83% of them singletons. This receptor was taken from a woman of 80 years or more with acute or convalescent COVID-19. The sample consisted of peripheral blood.

The CDR3: CASSQDIRLTSGRII. The rearrangement joins TRBV3-1 (or the pseudogene TRBV3-2) to TRBJ2-3; TRBD2 is the table's D call and was not checked against the DNA. Per the germline V gene, CDR1 is LGHDT and CDR2 is YNNKEL (reference sequence). Ends included, the CDR3 has 15 residues.